This record concerns one T cell receptor (beta chain) sequence. Its target is unknown. This entry belongs to a study of early T cells in non-severe SARS-CoV-2 infection. Turning to the study itself: RNA in bulk from unsorted whole blood was sequenced, and chains were unpaired.

Unique molecular identifier tags were affixed to discrete cDNA molecules. TCRdb called the 5' RACE reads again in MiXCR, with one record for every CDR3 protein. The table includes 85,000 to 100,000 distinct CDR3 sequences, over 15% detected once. Study-level points and caveats: There was a bias toward anti-spike CD8 responses in VDJdb matching, which missed private and CD4 specificities.

The CDR3 has 14 residues. Deletions cut 6 bases from V and 3 bases from J, with 14 bases between. The TCR originated in an adult who was a healthcare worker with PCR-confirmed SARS-CoV-2 infection or an uninfected control (not recorded which). The chain combines TRBV12-3 or TRBV12-4 with TRBJ2-5; maybe TRBD2 (6 bases). The sample was whole blood. CDR3: CASSGSGGKETQYF. Here the CDR3 DNA reads TGTGCCAGCAGCGGCTCCGGGGGTAAAGAGACCCAGTACTTC.